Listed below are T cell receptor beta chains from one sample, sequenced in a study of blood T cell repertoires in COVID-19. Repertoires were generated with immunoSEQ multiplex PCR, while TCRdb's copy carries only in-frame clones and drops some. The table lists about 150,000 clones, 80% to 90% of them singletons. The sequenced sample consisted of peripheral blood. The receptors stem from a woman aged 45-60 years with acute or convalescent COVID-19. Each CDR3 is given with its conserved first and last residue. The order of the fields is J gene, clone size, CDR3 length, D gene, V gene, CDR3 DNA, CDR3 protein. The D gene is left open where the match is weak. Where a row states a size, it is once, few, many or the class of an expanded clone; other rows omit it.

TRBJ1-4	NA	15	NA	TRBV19	TGTGCCAGTAGTATCGAACGGAGTACTAATGAAAAACTGTTTTTT	CASSIERSTNEKLFF
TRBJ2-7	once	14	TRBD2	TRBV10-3	TGTGCCATCAGTCCCGGTAGCGGGGGCCTTGAGCAGTACTTC	CAISPGSGGLEQYF
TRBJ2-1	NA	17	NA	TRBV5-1	TGCGCCAGCAGCTTGGAAAAACCGGGACACCCGAACAATGAGCAGTTCTTC	CASSLEKPGHPNNEQFF
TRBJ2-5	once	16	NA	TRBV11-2	TGTGCCAGCAGCGCTGGCACCGGGTATGGCGAGGAGACCCAGTACTTC	CASSAGTGYGEETQYF
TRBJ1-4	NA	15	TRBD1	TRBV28	TGTGCCAGCTGCTCAGGGGGCGTCGATAATGAAAAACTGTTTTTT	CASCSGGVDNEKLFF
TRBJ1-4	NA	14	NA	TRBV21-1	TGTGCCAGCACCGGACAGGGGACTAATGAAAAACTGTTTTTT	CASTGQGTNEKLFF
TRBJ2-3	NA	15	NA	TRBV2	TGTGCCAGCAGTGAAGCTTGGGCTTACACAGATACGCAGTATTTT	CASSEAWAYTDTQYF
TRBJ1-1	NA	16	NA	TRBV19	TGTGCCAGTAGTCCCCCTGACTTACGAGCGGACCCTGAAGCTTTCTTT	CASSPPDLRADPEAFF
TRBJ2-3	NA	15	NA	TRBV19	TGTGCCAGTCAACGACATCTTAGGGAGACAGATACGCAGTATTTT	CASQRHLRETDTQYF
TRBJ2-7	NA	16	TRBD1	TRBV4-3	TGCGCCAGCAGCCAAGATAGTAGGGACAGCTCCTACGAGCAGTACTTC	CASSQDSRDSSYEQYF
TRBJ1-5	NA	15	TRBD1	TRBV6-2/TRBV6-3	TGTGCCAGCAGTTACCAGGGGGCAGGCAATCAGCCCCAGCATTTT	CASSYQGAGNQPQHF
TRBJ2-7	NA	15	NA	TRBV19	TGTGCCAGTAGTGCAGGCCTTGACAGGTTCCACGAGCAGTACTTC	CASSAGLDRFHEQYF
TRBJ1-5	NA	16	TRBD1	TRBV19	TGTGCCAGTAGTTCCTCAGGGGGCCTGAGCAATCAGCCCCAGCATTTT	CASSSSGGLSNQPQHF
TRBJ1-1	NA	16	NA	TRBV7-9	TGTGCCAGCAGCTTACGGGGGGACATCGGGAACACTGAAGCTTTCTTT	CASSLRGDIGNTEAFF
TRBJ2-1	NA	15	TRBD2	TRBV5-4	TGTGCCAGCAGTAAGGGACTAGCGATCTACAATGAGCAGTTCTTC	CASSKGLAIYNEQFF
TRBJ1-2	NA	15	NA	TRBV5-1	TGCGCCAGCAGCTTGGGGGGCATTACTAACTATGGCTACACCTTC	CASSLGGITNYGYTF
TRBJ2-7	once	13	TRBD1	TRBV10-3	TGTGCCAGCCAGGACAGGCCCTCCTACGAGCAGTACTTC	CASQDRPSYEQYF
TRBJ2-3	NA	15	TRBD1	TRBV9	TGTGCCAGCAGCAAGGGGGCAGGGACGAAAGATACGCAGTATTTT	CASSKGAGTKDTQYF
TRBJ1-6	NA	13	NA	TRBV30	TGTGCCCGGGAGGACAGAGATAATTCACCCCTCCACTTT	CAREDRDNSPLHF
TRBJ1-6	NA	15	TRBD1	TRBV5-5	TGTGCCAGCAGCTTGGTACAGGGGGGTAGATCACCCCTCCACTTT	CASSLVQGGRSPLHF
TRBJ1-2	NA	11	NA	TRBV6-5	TGTGCCAGCAGTTACCAGGGGCGGTACACCTTC	CASSYQGRYTF
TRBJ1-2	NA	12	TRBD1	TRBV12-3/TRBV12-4	TGTGCCAGCAGGTCAGGGGGCTATGGCTACACCTTC	CASRSGGYGYTF
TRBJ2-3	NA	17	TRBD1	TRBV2	TGTGCCAGCAGTGAAGCGGGCCGGGACAGGGCCACAGATACGCAGTATTTT	CASSEAGRDRATDTQYF
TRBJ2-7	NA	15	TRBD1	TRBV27	TGTGCCAGCAGTTTAATCCGGGACAGCACCTACGAGCAGTACTTC	CASSLIRDSTYEQYF
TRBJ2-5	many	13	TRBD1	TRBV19	TGTGCCAGTAGTAACAGGGACAGGGAGACCCAGTACTTC	CASSNRDRETQYF
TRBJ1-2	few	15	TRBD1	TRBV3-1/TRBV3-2	TGTGCCAGCAGCCAAGAGGGACAGGGACCACTTGGCTACACCTTC	CASSQEGQGPLGYTF
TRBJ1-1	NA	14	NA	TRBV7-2	TGTGCCAGCAGCTTAGGATCCTTCGGGACTGAAGCTTTCTTT	CASSLGSFGTEAFF
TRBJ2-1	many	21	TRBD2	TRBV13	TGTGCCAGCAGCGAATTTGGGGGGGAGTCAGACAGCGGGGGCCCCTACAATGAGCAGTTCTTC	CASSEFGGESDSGGPYNEQFF
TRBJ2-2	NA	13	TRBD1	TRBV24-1	TGTGCCAGCGGACAGGGGGAAACCGGGGAGCTGTTTTTT	CASGQGETGELFF
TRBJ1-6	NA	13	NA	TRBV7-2	TGTGCCAGCAGCCCCCGGCGGGACTCACCCCTCCACTTT	CASSPRRDSPLHF
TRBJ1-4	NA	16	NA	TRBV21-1	TGTGCCAGCAGCAATGGAGTCGGGAGAACTAATGAAAAACTGTTTTTT	CASSNGVGRTNEKLFF
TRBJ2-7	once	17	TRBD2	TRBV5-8	TGTGCCAGCAGCTTTGTGGCTAGCGGGAGGAGCTCCTACGAGCAGTACTTC	CASSFVASGRSSYEQYF
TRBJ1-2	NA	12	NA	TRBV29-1	TGCAGCGTTGGTGAGGAGGTCGATGGCTACACCTTC	CSVGEEVDGYTF
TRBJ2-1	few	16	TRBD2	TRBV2	TGTGCCAGCAGACCCCGGGGTAGCGGGGGATACAATGAGCAGTTCTTC	CASRPRGSGGYNEQFF
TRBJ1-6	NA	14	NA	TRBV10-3	TGTGCCATCAGTGAGGATGTCCGGGATTCACCCCTCCACTTT	CAISEDVRDSPLHF
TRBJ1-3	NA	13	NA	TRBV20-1	TGCAGTGCTAGTACAGGGCTTGGAAACACCATATATTTT	CSASTGLGNTIYF
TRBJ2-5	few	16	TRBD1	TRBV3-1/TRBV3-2	TGTGCCAGCAGCCAAGATGTTCAGGGGGTGAGGGAGACCCAGTACTTC	CASSQDVQGVRETQYF
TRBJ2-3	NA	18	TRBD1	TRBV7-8	TGTGCCAGCAGCTCAGGGACAGGGGTGGGGAAGGGCACAGATACGCAGTATTTT	CASSSGTGVGKGTDTQYF